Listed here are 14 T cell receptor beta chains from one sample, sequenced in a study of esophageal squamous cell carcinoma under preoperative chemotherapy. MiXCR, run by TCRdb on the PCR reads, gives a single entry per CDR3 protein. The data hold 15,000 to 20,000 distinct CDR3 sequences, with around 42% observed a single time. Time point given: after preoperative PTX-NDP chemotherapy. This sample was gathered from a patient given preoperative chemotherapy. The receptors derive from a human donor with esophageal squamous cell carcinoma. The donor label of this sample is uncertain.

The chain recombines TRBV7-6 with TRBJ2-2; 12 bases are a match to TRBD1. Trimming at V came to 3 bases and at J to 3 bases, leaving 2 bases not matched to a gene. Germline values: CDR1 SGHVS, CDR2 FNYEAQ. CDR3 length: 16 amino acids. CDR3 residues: CASSFRDRGHTGELFF. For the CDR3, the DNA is TGTGCCAGCAGCTTTCGGGACAGGGGGCACACCGGGGAGCTGTTTTTT.

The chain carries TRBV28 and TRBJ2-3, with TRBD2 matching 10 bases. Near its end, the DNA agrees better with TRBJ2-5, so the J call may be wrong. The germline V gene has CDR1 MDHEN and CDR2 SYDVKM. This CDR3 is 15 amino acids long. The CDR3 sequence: CASSSGTSVFETQYF. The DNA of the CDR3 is TGTGCCAGCAGTTCCGGGACTAGCGTCTTTGAGACCCAGTACTTC.

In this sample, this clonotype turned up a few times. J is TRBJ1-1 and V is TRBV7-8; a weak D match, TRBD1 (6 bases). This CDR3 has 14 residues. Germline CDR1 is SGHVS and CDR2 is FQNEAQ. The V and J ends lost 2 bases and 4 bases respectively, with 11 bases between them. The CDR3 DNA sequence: TGTGCCAGCAGCTTAATTAGCAGGGGCACTGAAGCTTTCTTT. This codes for CASSLISRGTEAFF.

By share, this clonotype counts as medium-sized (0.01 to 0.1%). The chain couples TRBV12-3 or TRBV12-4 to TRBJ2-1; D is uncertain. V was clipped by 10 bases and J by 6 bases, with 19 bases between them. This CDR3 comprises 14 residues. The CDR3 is CAIQDLHSTNEQFF. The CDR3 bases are TGTGCCATCCAGGACCTACATTCGACCAATGAGCAGTTCTTC.

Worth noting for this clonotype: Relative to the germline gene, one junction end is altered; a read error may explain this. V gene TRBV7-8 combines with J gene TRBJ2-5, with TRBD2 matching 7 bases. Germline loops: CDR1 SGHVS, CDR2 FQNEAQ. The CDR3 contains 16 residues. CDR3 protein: CASRGGGSGGQDTQYF. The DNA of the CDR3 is TGTGCCAGCAGGGGGGGGGGGAGCGGCGGCCAAGATACCCAGTACTTC.

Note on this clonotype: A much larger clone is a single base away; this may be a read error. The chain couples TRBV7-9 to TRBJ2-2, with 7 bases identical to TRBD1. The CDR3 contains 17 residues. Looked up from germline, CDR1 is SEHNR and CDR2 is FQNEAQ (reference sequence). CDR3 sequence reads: CANSLPLTGVITGELFF. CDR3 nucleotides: TGTGCCAACAGCTTACCACTAACAGGGGTAATCACCGGGGAGCTGTTTTTT.

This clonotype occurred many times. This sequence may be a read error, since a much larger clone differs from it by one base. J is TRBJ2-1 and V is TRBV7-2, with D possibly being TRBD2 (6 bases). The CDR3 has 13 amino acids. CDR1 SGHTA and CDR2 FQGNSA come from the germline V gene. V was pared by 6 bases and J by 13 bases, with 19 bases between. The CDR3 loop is CASRREYQETQFF. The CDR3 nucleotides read TGTGCCAGCAGACGGGAGTACCAAGAGACCCAGTTCTTC.

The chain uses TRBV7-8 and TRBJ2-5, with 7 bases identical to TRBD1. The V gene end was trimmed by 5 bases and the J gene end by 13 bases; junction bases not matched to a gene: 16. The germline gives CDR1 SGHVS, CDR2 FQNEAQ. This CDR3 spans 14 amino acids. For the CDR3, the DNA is TGTGCCAGCAGCCCTCGGACAGGATGGAAGGCCCTGTACTTC. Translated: CASSPRTGWKALYF.

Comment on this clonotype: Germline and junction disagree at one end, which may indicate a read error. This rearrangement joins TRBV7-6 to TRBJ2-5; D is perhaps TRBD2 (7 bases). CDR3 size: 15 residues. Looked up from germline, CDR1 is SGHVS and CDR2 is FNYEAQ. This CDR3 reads CGGGPGGGDRDTQYF. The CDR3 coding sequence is TGTGGCGGGGGCCCTGGGGGCGGTGACCGAGATACCCAGTATTTC.

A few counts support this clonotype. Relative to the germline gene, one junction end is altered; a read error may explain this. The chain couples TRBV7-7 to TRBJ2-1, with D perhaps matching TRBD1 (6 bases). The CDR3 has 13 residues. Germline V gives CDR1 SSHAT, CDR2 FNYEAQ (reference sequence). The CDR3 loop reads CASSLADRFEQFF. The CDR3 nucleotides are TGTGCTAGCAGCTTAGCAGACAGGTTTGAGCAGTTCTTC.

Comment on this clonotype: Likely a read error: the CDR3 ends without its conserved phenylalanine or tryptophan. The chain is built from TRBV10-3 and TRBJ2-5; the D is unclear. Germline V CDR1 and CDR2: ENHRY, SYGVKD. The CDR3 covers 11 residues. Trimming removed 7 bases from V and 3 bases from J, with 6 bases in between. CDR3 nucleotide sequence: TGTGCCATCAAATCTGAAGAGACCCAGTACTCG. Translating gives CAIKSEETQYS.

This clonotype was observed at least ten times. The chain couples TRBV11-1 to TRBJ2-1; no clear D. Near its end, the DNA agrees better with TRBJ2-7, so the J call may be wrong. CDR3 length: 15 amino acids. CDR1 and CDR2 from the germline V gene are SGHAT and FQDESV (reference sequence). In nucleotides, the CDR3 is TGTGCCAGCAGCTTACGGCGGAGCTCCTACAATGAGCAGTACTTC. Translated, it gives CASSLRRSSYNEQYF.

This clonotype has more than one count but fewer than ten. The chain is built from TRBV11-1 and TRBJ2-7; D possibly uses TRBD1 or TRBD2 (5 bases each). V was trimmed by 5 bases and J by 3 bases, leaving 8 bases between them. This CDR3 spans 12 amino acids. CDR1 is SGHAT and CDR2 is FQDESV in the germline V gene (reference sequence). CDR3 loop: CASSRDGYEQYF. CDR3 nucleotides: TGTGCCAGCAGCCGGGACGGCTACGAGCAGTACTTC. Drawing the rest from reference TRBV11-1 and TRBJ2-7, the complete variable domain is EAEVAQSPRYKITEKSQAVAFWCDPISGHATLYWYRQILGQGPELLVQFQDESVVDDSQLPKDRFSAERLKGVDSTLKIQPAELGDSAMYLCASSRDGYEQYFGPGTRLTVT.

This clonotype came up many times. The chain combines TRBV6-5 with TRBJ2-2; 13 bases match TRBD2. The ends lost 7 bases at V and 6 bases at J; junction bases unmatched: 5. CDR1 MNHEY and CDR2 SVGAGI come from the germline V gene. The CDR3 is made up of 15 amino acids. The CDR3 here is CASISGLAGPGELFF. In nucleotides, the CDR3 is TGTGCCAGCATTTCGGGACTAGCGGGACCCGGGGAGCTGTTTTTT.